The clone carrying this T cell receptor beta chain turned up a few times. What it recognizes is unknown. Using quantitative 5'-RACE with molecular barcodes, the authors made TCR beta libraries. TCRdb reprocessed the 5' RACE reads with MiXCR, giving one entry per CDR3 protein. The sample holds roughly 230,000 distinct CDR3 sequences, 7% to 10% seen once. The sample is drawn from a study of CD8 T cells in ankylosing spondylitis. Trimming stripped 5 bases from V and 9 bases from J, with 14 bases between. CDR3 length equals 13 residues. Germline loops: CDR1 LGHDT, CDR2 YNNKEL (reference sequence). Study-level findings and limits: Earlier reports found some motif variants in synovial fluid and blood in reactive arthritis. The study identified a TCR beta motif of under ten highly homologous variants that appeared characteristic of ankylosing spondylitis blood. Reportedly, disease-linked clones are significantly enriched in ankylosing spondylitis patients' matched synovial fluid.

V and J are TRBV3-1 and TRBJ2-1; D assignment may be TRBD1 or TRBD2 (6 bases each). The sequence was collected from a female donor with ankylosing spondylitis or in good health (not recorded which). The specimen was blood, either unsorted or a sorted T cell fraction (not recorded which). The CDR3 is CASSGLEGGEQFF. CDR3 nucleotides: TGTGCCAGCAGCGGCTTGGAGGGGGGTGAGCAGTTCTTC.